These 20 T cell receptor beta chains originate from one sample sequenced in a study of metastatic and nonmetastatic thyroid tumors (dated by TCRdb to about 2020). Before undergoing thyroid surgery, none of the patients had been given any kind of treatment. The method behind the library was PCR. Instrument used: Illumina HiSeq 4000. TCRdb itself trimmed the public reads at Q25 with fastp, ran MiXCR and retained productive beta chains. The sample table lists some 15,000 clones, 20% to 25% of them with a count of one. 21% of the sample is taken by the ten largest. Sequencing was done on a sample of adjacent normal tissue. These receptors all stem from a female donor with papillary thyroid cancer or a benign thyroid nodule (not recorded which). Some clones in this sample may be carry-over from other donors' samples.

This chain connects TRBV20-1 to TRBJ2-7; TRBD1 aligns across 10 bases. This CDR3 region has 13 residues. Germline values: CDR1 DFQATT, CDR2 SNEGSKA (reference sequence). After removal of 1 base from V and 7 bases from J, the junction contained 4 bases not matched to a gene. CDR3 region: CSARADRGREQYF. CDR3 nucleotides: TGCAGTGCTAGAGCCGACAGGGGGCGAGAGCAGTACTTC.

The CDR3 spells CATSEGVLGAGELFF. The CDR3 DNA reads TGTGCCACCAGTGAAGGGGTGCTGGGGGCCGGGGAGCTGTTTTTT. The genes are TRBV24-1 and TRBJ2-2; D possibly matches TRBD1 or TRBD2 (5 bases each). Germline loops: CDR1 KGHDR, CDR2 SFDVKD. The ends were cut back, 4 bases at V and 6 bases at J, with 14 bases in the middle. The length of the CDR3 is 15 residues.

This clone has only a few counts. CDR3 residues: CASSHRGNTGELFF. CDR3 bases: TGTGCCAGCAGCCACCGGGGCAACACCGGGGAGCTGTTTTTT. This chain links TRBV11-3 with TRBJ2-2; either TRBD1 or TRBD2 may fit D (5 bases each). Germline CDR1 reads SGHNT; CDR2 reads YENEEA. The CDR3 has 14 residues. V lost 5 bases and J 2 bases, leaving 9 bases between the germline ends.

This chain's CDR3 is CATTGFSYEQYF. The CDR3 nucleotides are TGTGCCACGACAGGCTTCTCCTACGAGCAGTACTTC. V usage is TRBV10-3 and J usage is TRBJ2-7; TRBD1 might be the D (6 bases). V dropped 10 bases and J dropped 0 bases, with 10 bases sitting between them. The CDR3 consists of 12 residues. The V gene's germline CDR1 is ENHRY and CDR2 SYGVKD.

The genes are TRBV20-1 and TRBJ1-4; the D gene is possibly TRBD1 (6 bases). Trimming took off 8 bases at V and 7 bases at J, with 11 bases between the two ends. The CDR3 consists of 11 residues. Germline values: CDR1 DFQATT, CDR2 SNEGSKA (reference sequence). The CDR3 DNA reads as TGCAGTTCAAAACAGGGTGAAAAACTGTTTTTT. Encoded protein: CSSKQGEKLFF.

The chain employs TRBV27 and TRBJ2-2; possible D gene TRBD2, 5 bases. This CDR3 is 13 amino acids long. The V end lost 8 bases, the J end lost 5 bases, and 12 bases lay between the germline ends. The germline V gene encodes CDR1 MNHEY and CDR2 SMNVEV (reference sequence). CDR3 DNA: TGTGCCAGCGTCGGGGTCGGGACCGGGGAGCTGTTTTTT. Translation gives CASVGVGTGELFF.

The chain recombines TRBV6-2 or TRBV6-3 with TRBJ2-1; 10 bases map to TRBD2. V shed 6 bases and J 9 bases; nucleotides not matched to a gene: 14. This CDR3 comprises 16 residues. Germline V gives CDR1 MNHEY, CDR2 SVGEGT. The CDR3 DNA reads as TGTGCCAGCAGCCGCACGAGCGGGGGGGATTGGGGTGAGCAGTTCTTC. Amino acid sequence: CASSRTSGGDWGEQFF.

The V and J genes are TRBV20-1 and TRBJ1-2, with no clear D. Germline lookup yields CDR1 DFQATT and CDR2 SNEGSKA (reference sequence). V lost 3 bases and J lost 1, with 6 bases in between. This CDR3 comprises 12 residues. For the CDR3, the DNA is TGCAGTGCTAGGGTGGGTAACTATGGCTACACCTTC. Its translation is CSARVGNYGYTF.

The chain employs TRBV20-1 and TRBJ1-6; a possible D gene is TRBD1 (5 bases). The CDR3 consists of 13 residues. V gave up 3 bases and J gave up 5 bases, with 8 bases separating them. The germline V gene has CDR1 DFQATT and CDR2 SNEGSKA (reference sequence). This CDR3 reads CSARGENNSPLHF. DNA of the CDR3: TGCAGTGCTAGGGGGGAAAATAATTCACCCCTCCACTTT.

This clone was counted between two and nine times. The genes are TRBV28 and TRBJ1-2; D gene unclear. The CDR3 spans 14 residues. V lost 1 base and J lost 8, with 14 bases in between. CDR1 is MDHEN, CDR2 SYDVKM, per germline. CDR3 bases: TGTGCCAGCAGTTTATCGTCAGTCTGGAAGGGCTACACCTTC. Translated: CASSLSSVWKGYTF.

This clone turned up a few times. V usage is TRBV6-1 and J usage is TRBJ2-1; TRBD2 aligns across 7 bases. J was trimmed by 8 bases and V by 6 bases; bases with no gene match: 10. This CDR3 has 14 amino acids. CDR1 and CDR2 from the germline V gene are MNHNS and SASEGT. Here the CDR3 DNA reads TGTGCCAGCAGGAAAGTGGGAGGGAGCTATGAGCAGTTCTTC. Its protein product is CASRKVGGSYEQFF.

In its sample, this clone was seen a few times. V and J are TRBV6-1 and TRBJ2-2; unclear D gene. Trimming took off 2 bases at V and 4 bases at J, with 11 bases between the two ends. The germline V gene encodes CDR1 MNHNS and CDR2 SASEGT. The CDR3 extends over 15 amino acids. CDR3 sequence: CASSENFGSTGELFF. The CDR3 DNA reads TGTGCCAGCAGTGAAAATTTCGGGTCCACCGGGGAGCTGTTTTTT.

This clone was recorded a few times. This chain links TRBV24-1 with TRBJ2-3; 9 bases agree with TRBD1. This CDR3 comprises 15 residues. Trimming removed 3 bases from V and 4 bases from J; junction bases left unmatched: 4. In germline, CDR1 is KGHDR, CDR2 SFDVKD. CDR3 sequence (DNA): TGTGCCACCAGTGATACCGGGACAGGGTCAGATACGCAGTATTTT. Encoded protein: CATSDTGTGSDTQYF.

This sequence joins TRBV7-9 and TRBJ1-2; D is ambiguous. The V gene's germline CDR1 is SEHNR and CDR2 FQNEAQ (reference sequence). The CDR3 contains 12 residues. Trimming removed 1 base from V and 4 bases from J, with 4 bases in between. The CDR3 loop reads CASSLVGYGYTF. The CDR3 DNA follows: TGTGCCAGCAGCTTAGTGGGCTATGGCTACACCTTC.

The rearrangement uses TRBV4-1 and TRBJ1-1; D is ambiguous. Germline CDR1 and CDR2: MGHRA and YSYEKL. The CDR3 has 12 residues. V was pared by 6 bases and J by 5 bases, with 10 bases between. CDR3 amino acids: CASRLEGTEAFF. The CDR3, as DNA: TGCGCCAGCAGACTGGAAGGGACTGAAGCTTTCTTT.

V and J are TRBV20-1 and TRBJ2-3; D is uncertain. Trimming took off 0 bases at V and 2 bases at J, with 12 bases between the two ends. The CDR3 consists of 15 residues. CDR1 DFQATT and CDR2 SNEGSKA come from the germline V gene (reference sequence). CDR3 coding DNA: TGCAGTGCTAGAGATGACTTAGCTAACACAGATACGCAGTATTTT. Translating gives CSARDDLANTDTQYF.

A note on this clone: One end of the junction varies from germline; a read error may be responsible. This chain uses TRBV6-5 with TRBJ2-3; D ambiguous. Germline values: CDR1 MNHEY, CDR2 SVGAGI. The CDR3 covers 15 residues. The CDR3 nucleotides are TGTGCCAGCGGTTACTCGAGAGCTAGCACAGATACGCAGTATTTT. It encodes CASGYSRASTDTQYF.

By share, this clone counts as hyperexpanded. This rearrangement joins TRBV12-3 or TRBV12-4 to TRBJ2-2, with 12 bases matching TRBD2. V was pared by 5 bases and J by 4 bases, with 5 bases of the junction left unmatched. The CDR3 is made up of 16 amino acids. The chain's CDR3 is CASSPLAGGLTGELFF. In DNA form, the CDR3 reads TGTGCCAGCAGTCCTCTAGCGGGAGGGCTCACCGGGGAGCTGTTTTTT.

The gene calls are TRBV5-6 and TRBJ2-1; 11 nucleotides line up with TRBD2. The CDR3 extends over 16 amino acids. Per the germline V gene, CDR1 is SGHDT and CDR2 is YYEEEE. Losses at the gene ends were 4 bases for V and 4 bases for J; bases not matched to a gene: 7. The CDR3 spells CASSRATSGAYNEQFF. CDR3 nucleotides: TGTGCCAGCAGCCGCGCGACTAGCGGGGCTTACAATGAGCAGTTCTTC.

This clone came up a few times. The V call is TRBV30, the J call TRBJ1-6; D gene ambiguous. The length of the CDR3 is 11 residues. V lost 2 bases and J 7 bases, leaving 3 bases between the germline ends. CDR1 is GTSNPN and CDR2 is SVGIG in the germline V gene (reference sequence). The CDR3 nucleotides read TGTGCCTGGAGTCGCAATTCACCCCTCCACTTT. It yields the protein CAWSRNSPLHF.